Listed below are T cell receptor beta chains from one sample, sequenced in a study of blood T cell repertoires in COVID-19. The data were produced by immunoSEQ multiplex PCR, yet TCRdb's version contains in-frame clones alone and is incomplete. The sample holds 100,000 to 150,000 clones, roughly four fifths seen once. Sequenced material: peripheral blood. These receptors originate from a man in his fifties or sixties with acute or convalescent COVID-19. Both conserved end residues are part of each CDR3. D genes are given only for firm matches. The size of a clone is reported for some rows only, either as once, few or many, or as a class for expanded clones.

size: once
V: TRBV15
J: TRBJ2-7
D: -
DNA: TGTGCCACCAGCAGAGGCTCGGGACACGCAGGGGACGAGCAGTACTTC
CDR3: CATSRGSGHAGDEQYF

size: few
V: TRBV2
J: TRBJ1-4
D: TRBD1
DNA: TGTGCCACGCGGACAGGGGGTCAAGAAAAACTGTTTTTT
CDR3: CATRTGGQEKLFF

size: -
V: TRBV7-2
J: TRBJ1-1
D: -
DNA: TGTGCCAGCAGGGTACAGGGGAACACTGAAGCTTTCTTT
CDR3: CASRVQGNTEAFF

size: -
V: TRBV10-3
J: TRBJ2-1
D: TRBD2
DNA: TGTGCCATCAGCAGGACTAGCGGGATTACCTACAATGAGCAGTTCTTC
CDR3: CAISRTSGITYNEQFF

size: -
V: TRBV28
J: TRBJ1-2
D: -
DNA: TGTGCCAGCAGTTTAGGACTGAAGTATGGCTACACCTTC
CDR3: CASSLGLKYGYTF

size: -
V: TRBV7-2
J: TRBJ2-1
D: -
DNA: TGTGCCAGCAGCCCGTTACCAGACAGTTCCTACAATGAGCAGTTCTTC
CDR3: CASSPLPDSSYNEQFF

size: -
V: TRBV5-1
J: TRBJ1-4
D: -
DNA: TGCGCCAGCAGCGGGGACTCAACTAATGAAAAACTGTTTTTT
CDR3: CASSGDSTNEKLFF

size: -
V: TRBV28
J: TRBJ2-7
D: TRBD2
DNA: TGTGCCAGCAGCTCGGGAGGAGGGAAGTCCCACGAGCAGTACTTC
CDR3: CASSSGGGKSHEQYF

size: -
V: TRBV30
J: TRBJ1-6
D: -
DNA: TGTGCCTGGAGAGGGGTACAGGGTACACCCCTCCACTTT
CDR3: CAWRGVQGTPLHF

size: -
V: TRBV19
J: TRBJ2-1
D: -
DNA: TGTGCCAGTAGTATTCGCGTCAATGAGCAGTTCTTC
CDR3: CASSIRVNEQFF

size: -
V: TRBV18
J: TRBJ2-2
D: -
DNA: TGTGCCAGCTCACCCATCAGGGGCACCGGGGAGCTGTTTTTT
CDR3: CASSPIRGTGELFF

size: -
V: TRBV29-1
J: TRBJ2-1
D: TRBD2
DNA: TGCAGCGGATTGGGACTAGCGGGAGCAGGCGAGCAGTTCTTC
CDR3: CSGLGLAGAGEQFF

size: -
V: TRBV15
J: TRBJ2-3
D: -
DNA: TGTGCCACCAGCAGCGGGGGAGCGACAGATACGCAGTATTTT
CDR3: CATSSGGATDTQYF

size: -
V: TRBV6-1
J: TRBJ2-7
D: -
DNA: TGTGCCAGCAGTGAACGGGTTTCGGACTCATCCTACGAGCAGTACTTC
CDR3: CASSERVSDSSYEQYF

size: -
V: TRBV7-9
J: TRBJ1-2
D: -
DNA: TGTGCCAGCAGCTCCACAGGGTTTGACTATGGCTACACCTTC
CDR3: CASSSTGFDYGYTF

size: -
V: TRBV30
J: TRBJ1-1
D: -
DNA: TGTGCCTGGAGCCGGGATATAGTGGTTCCGGCTTTCTTT
CDR3: CAWSRDIVVPAFF

size: -
V: TRBV11-3
J: TRBJ2-7
D: -
DNA: TGTGCCAGCAGCTTAAGTCAAGCCGACGAGCAGTACTTC
CDR3: CASSLSQADEQYF

size: few
V: TRBV5-6
J: TRBJ2-7
D: TRBD2
DNA: TGTGCCAGCAGTCGAGGTCTAGCGGGAGTCCCCTACGAGCAGTACTTC
CDR3: CASSRGLAGVPYEQYF

size: few
V: TRBV3-1/TRBV3-2
J: TRBJ1-1
D: TRBD1
DNA: TGTGCCAGCAGTCACAGGGGACGGAACACTGAAGCTTTCTTT
CDR3: CASSHRGRNTEAFF

size: many
V: TRBV5-1
J: TRBJ1-6
D: -
DNA: TGCGCCAGCAGCTTGGGACAGACGAATTCACCCCTCCACTTT
CDR3: CASSLGQTNSPLHF

size: -
V: TRBV12-5
J: TRBJ2-3
D: -
DNA: TGTGCTAGTGGTTTGGTCAGGGGCGATACGCAGTATTTT
CDR3: CASGLVRGDTQYF

size: -
V: TRBV24-1
J: TRBJ2-7
D: -
DNA: TGTGCCACCAGCCGGGACACCTACGAGCAGTACTTC
CDR3: CATSRDTYEQYF

size: few
V: TRBV7-2
J: TRBJ1-4
D: -
DNA: TGTGCCTCGGCGGTAGGGGGACCTGAGGGGCTGTTTTTT
CDR3: CASAVGGPEGLFF

size: -
V: TRBV7-3
J: TRBJ2-5
D: TRBD1
DNA: TGTGCCAGCAGCTTAAGGGACAGGGGGCAATTGGGCGGCAGGGAGACCCAGTACTTC
CDR3: CASSLRDRGQLGGRETQYF

size: -
V: TRBV7-2
J: TRBJ2-3
D: TRBD2
DNA: TGTGCCAGCAGCTTAGCGGGGGTAGCGGGGAACACAGATACGCAGTATTTT
CDR3: CASSLAGVAGNTDTQYF

size: -
V: TRBV7-9
J: TRBJ1-2
D: TRBD1
DNA: TGTGCCAGCAGCTCAGGACAGGGGATGGGTGGCTACACCTTC
CDR3: CASSSGQGMGGYTF

size: -
V: TRBV9
J: TRBJ2-1
D: TRBD1
DNA: TGTGCCAGCAGCGTTCAAGGGACAGGGTCCTACAATGAGCAGTTCTTC
CDR3: CASSVQGTGSYNEQFF

size: once
V: TRBV7-3
J: TRBJ2-5
D: -
DNA: TGTGCCAGCAGCTTGTTCGGAGGGAACCAAGAGACCCAGTACTTC
CDR3: CASSLFGGNQETQYF

size: -
V: TRBV12-3/TRBV12-4
J: TRBJ1-2
D: -
DNA: TGTGCCAGCAGTTTATACACAGTCTATGGCTACACCTTC
CDR3: CASSLYTVYGYTF

size: -
V: TRBV6-6
J: TRBJ1-5
D: TRBD1
DNA: TGTGCCAGCAGTCCAAGGGGGGGACAGGGGTATGGTAGCAATCAGCCCCAGCATTTT
CDR3: CASSPRGGQGYGSNQPQHF

size: -
V: TRBV7-8
J: TRBJ2-5
D: TRBD1
DNA: TGTGCCAGCAGCAATCGAGACAGGGGGCCGGAGACCCAGTACTTC
CDR3: CASSNRDRGPETQYF